This T cell receptor (beta chain) was retrieved from a study of blood T cell repertoires in COVID-19. Whole-study context: COVID-19 samples collected from the United States, Italy and Spain covered acute and convalescent phases.

Clones were sequenced by immunoSEQ multiplex PCR, and TCRdb holds only the in-frame ones, with some missing. The data contain fewer than 300,000 clones, 70% to 85% of them singletons. The sample comprised peripheral blood. The clonotype was recovered from a human donor with COVID-19, enrolled during active disease. The donor label of this sample is uncertain.

In DNA, the CDR3 is TGTGCCAGCAGTTACGGCGGAGGCACAGGGGTAAAACTGTTTTTT. Translated: CASSYGGGTGVKLFF. The chain recombines TRBV6-5 with TRBJ1-4, with 7 bases that match TRBD1. The CDR3 covers 15 residues. Trimming cost V 2 bases and J 10 bases; bases outside gene matches: 10. Germline loops: CDR1 MNHEY, CDR2 SVGAGI.